The 25 T cell receptor beta chains below were found in one sample sequenced in a study of regulatory T cells in long-lasting Graves disease. CDR3-region Arm-PCR and iRepertoire HTBI primers produced the TCR beta libraries. From the multiplex PCR reads, TCRdb called clonotypes with MiXCR, one entry per CDR3 protein. Of about 420,000 distinct CDR3 sequences in the sample, around 15% are singletons; the top ten hold about 23%. Stated time point: newly diagnosed GD, antithyroid drugs for less than 3 months. Generation of the TCR library employed RNA extracted from PBMCs. These same records also appear under a second study, on T cells in Graves' hyperthyroidism and ophthalmopathy.

The specimen was peripheral blood mononuclear cells (PBMCs), collected at new diagnosis, from a patient treated with antithyroid drugs. The receptor source for this set is a woman aged 18-29 years with Graves disease.

This clonotype was found many times. The genes are TRBV27 and TRBJ2-1, with 8 bases identical to TRBD1. From germline, CDR1 is MNHEY and CDR2 SMNVEV (reference sequence). J lost 3 bases, V lost 3 bases, and 7 bases had no gene match. This CDR3 region has 16 residues. CDR3 sequence (DNA): TGTGCCAGCAGTTTGGGGGGACAGGCGATCTACAATGAGCAGTTCTTC. Encoded protein: CASSLGGQAIYNEQFF.

This clonotype has more than one count but fewer than ten. The chain combines TRBV3-1 with TRBJ2-7; 7 bases agree with TRBD1. This CDR3 has 16 residues. The germline V gene encodes CDR1 LGHDT and CDR2 YNNKEL (reference sequence). Trimming cost V 0 bases and J 5 bases; bases outside gene matches: 10. DNA of the CDR3: TGTGCCAGCAGCCAAGAGTGGTCAGGGGGTAAGAACGAGCAGTACTTC. This sequence encodes CASSQEWSGGKNEQYF.

A few counts support this clonotype. V is TRBV6-1 and J is TRBJ1-1, with a tentative D call TRBD1 (6 bases). The germline gives CDR1 MNHNS, CDR2 SASEGT. Between the trimmed V and J ends, which lost 6 bases and 6 bases, there was a span of 14 bases. This CDR3 contains 13 residues. CDR3 in amino acids: CASSPGQMSEAFF. For the CDR3, the DNA is TGTGCCAGCAGCCCCGGACAGATGTCTGAAGCTTTCTTT.

In this sample, this clonotype turned up a few times. The chain couples TRBV24-1 to TRBJ2-1; D may be TRBD2 (6 bases). Germline CDR1 and CDR2: KGHDR and SFDVKD. This CDR3 region has 11 residues. V lost 10 bases and J lost 3, with 6 bases in between. In DNA form, the CDR3 reads TGTGCCACGGGACTCTACAATGAGCAGTTCTTC. Protein sequence: CATGLYNEQFF.

In its sample, this clonotype was seen a few times. The chain carries TRBV20-1 and TRBJ1-5; no clear D gene. Germline CDR1 DFQATT, CDR2 SNEGSKA (reference sequence). The CDR3 is made up of 17 amino acids. Trimming left V 3 bases short and J 4 bases short, with 22 bases between. CDR3: CSARRPGIPRENQPQHF. The CDR3, as DNA: TGCAGTGCTAGGAGGCCCGGGATCCCCCGCGAGAATCAGCCCCAGCATTTT.

In this sample, this clonotype turned up many times. This chain joins TRBV20-1 and TRBJ1-5, with 10 bases that match TRBD1. Germline CDR1 reads DFQATT; CDR2 reads SNEGSKA (reference sequence). V lost 3 bases and J lost 5; bases outside the gene matches: 7. The CDR3 runs to 15 residues. The CDR3 loop reads CSARGWTGGYQPQHF. The CDR3 bases are TGCAGTGCTAGGGGGTGGACAGGGGGATATCAGCCCCAGCATTTT.

Of note for this clonotype: A read error may be the cause here, since a much bigger clone is one base away. J is TRBJ2-1 and V is TRBV7-3; either TRBD1 or TRBD2 may supply D (6 bases each). Germline CDR1 reads SGHTA; CDR2 reads FQGTGA. The CDR3 spans 13 residues. Here the CDR3 reads CASSRPGANKQFF. Written as DNA, the CDR3 is TGTGCCAGCAGCCGCCCGGGGGCCAATAAGCAGTTCTTC.

This clonotype was detected a few times. The chain couples TRBV7-2 to TRBJ2-3; the D gene is possibly TRBD1 (6 bases). The germline V gene encodes CDR1 SGHTA and CDR2 FQGNSA. The CDR3 is 15 amino acids. V was cut by 5 bases and J by 4 bases, with 16 bases left in between. The CDR3 sequence is CASSPRDPGADTQYF. The CDR3 coding sequence is TGTGCCAGCAGCCCCCGGGACCCAGGGGCAGATACGCAGTATTTT.

This clonotype was recorded many times. The V and J genes are TRBV5-5 and TRBJ1-1; no firm D call. V lost 1 base and J 5 bases, leaving 15 bases between the germline ends. This CDR3 contains 15 residues. Germline lookup yields CDR1 SGHKS and CDR2 YYEKEE (reference sequence). As DNA, the CDR3 is TGTGCCAGCAGCTTGCGTACGGGGTATGGGACTGAAGCTTTCTTT. It encodes CASSLRTGYGTEAFF.

This clonotype has at least ten counts. This sequence joins TRBV7-9 and TRBJ2-1; D is ambiguous. Germline CDR1 is SEHNR and CDR2 is FQNEAQ (reference sequence). The CDR3 is made up of 11 amino acids. Trimming cost V 8 bases and J 5 bases, with 7 bases left between them. CDR3 residues: CASQVNNEQFF. CDR3 nucleotide sequence: TGTGCCAGCCAGGTAAACAATGAGCAGTTCTTC.

V gene TRBV28 combines with J gene TRBJ1-3; D remains unclear. The V gene's germline CDR1 is MDHEN and CDR2 SYDVKM. The V end was cut by 3 bases, the J end by 0 bases, with 12 bases between. The CDR3 loop spans 16 amino acids. The CDR3 sequence: CASSLVIGSSGNTIYF. DNA for the CDR3: TGTGCCAGCAGTTTGGTCATAGGTTCCTCTGGAAACACCATATATTTT.

A few counts support this clonotype. The gene calls are TRBV27 and TRBJ1-6; D is uncertain. The germline V gene encodes CDR1 MNHEY and CDR2 SMNVEV (reference sequence). Trimming left V 5 bases short and J 3 bases short, with 14 bases between. The CDR3 covers 16 residues. CDR3 DNA sequence: TGTGCCAGCAGTACCTCCGGCGGAAACTATAATTCACCCCTCCACTTT. As protein: CASSTSGGNYNSPLHF.

This clonotype was seen ten or more times. V usage is TRBV10-3 and J usage is TRBJ1-2; D is unresolved. The CDR3 totals 13 residues. Germline lookup yields CDR1 ENHRY and CDR2 SYGVKD. Trimming pared 2 bases from V and 2 bases from J, leaving 6 bases between. CDR3 nucleotide sequence: TGTGCCATCAGTGAGGGGGTAAACTATGGCTACACCTTC. It translates to CAISEGVNYGYTF.

The J gene is TRBJ1-3, the V gene TRBV29-1; D gene ambiguous. This CDR3 has 12 residues. The germline V and J ends were trimmed by 2 bases and 4 bases, with 6 bases remaining between them. Germline V CDR1 and CDR2: SQVTM, ANQGSEA. DNA for the CDR3: TGCAGCGTTGAATCTGGCGGAAACACCATATATTTT. This sequence encodes CSVESGGNTIYF.

At least ten counts were recorded for this clonotype. V is TRBV28 and J is TRBJ2-3; 7 nucleotides agree with TRBD2. The CDR3 loop spans 16 amino acids. Germline-derived CDR1 and CDR2 are MDHEN and SYDVKM. Unmatched junction bases numbered 16, after V lost 6 bases and J lost 7 bases. The CDR3 here is CASSPLGGRAGNTQYF. DNA of the CDR3: TGTGCCAGCAGCCCTCTTGGAGGGAGGGCGGGGAATACGCAGTATTTT.

Points on this clonotype: One end of the junction fails to match germline, which may point to a read error. The chain is built from TRBV3-1 and TRBJ2-7; D is undetermined. Germline lookup yields CDR1 LGHDT and CDR2 YNNKEL (reference sequence). The CDR3 has 14 amino acids. The CDR3 sequence: CASTMNPVAHEQYF. The CDR3 DNA reads TGTGCCAGCACCATGAACCCGGTCGCCCACGAGCAGTACTTT.

The table lists this clonotype with many counts. The chain uses TRBV11-2 and TRBJ2-7, with 12 positions matching TRBD1. The CDR3 covers 16 residues. Trimming removed 1 base from V and 4 bases from J; junction bases left unmatched: 5. Germline loops: CDR1 SGHAT, CDR2 FQNNGV. The CDR3 DNA is TGTGCCAGCAGCTTAGTAGAGGGACAGGGGGCATACGAGCAGTACTTC. This codes for CASSLVEGQGAYEQYF.

The table lists this clonotype with many counts. The genes are TRBV2 and TRBJ2-1; the D gene is possibly TRBD1 (7 bases). V lost 5 bases and J lost 2, with 13 bases in between. Germline CDR1 SNHLY, CDR2 FYNNEI. The CDR3 contains 15 residues. The CDR3 DNA is TGTGCCAGCAGTTCAGGGGGGTCCGCCTACAATGAGCAGTTCTTC. Its translation: CASSSGGSAYNEQFF.

A few counts support this clonotype. The chain joins TRBV11-2 to TRBJ1-3; 8 bases are a match to TRBD1. V trimming: 5 bases; J trimming: 4 bases; junction bases outside the gene matches: 7. This CDR3 is 15 amino acids long. Germline V CDR1 and CDR2: SGHAT, FQNNGV. CDR3 coding DNA: TGTGCCAGCAGCCCTGCAGGGGGCGGCGGAAACACCATATATTTT. It specifies CASSPAGGGGNTIYF.

This clonotype appeared many times. The rearrangement joins TRBV24-1 to TRBJ2-3; 10 nucleotides align to TRBD1. Germline V gives CDR1 KGHDR, CDR2 SFDVKD. V dropped 3 bases and J dropped 5; count of bases not matched to a gene: 10. The CDR3 extends over 17 amino acids. CDR3 region: CATSDAGGQGVGDTQYF. CDR3 in DNA: TGTGCCACCAGTGATGCGGGAGGACAGGGGGTTGGAGATACGCAGTATTTT.

This chain uses TRBV24-1 with TRBJ2-3; 10 nucleotides agree with TRBD2. CDR1 is KGHDR, CDR2 SFDVKD, per germline. The CDR3 extends over 15 amino acids. V was pared by 3 bases and J by 6 bases, with 5 bases of the junction left unmatched. CDR3 coding DNA: TGTGCCACCAGTGATCAAGCGGGAGGGCCGGATACGCAGTATTTT. Protein sequence: CATSDQAGGPDTQYF.

This clonotype was picked up many times. The V gene is TRBV27, the J gene TRBJ2-3; possible D gene TRBD1, 5 bases. Germline V gene data show CDR1 as MNHEY and CDR2 as SMNVEV (reference sequence). Trimming left V 6 bases short and J 9 bases short, with 19 bases between. The CDR3 consists of 14 residues. CDR3 region: CASRPVDSPTTQYF. The CDR3 coding sequence is TGTGCCAGCAGACCAGTAGACAGCCCCACGACGCAGTATTTT.

This clonotype has ten or more counts. The chain carries TRBV20-1 and TRBJ2-7; 8 bases are shared with TRBD1. Germline V gives CDR1 DFQATT, CDR2 SNEGSKA (reference sequence). J gave up 5 bases and V 3 bases, and 3 bases lay outside the gene matches. The CDR3 runs 12 residues. CDR3 residues: CSARDRAHEQYF. The CDR3 DNA reads TGCAGTGCTAGGGACAGGGCCCACGAGCAGTACTTC.

In this sample, this clonotype turned up a few times. V gene TRBV6-1 combines with J gene TRBJ2-3; D remains unclear. The CDR3 runs to 14 residues. CDR1 is MNHNS and CDR2 is SASEGT in the germline V gene. V lost 7 bases, J lost 2 bases, and 13 bases lay in between. CDR3 DNA sequence: TGTGCCAGCACCCCGTTGCGGTCCACAGATACGCAGTATTTT. Protein: CASTPLRSTDTQYF.

V is TRBV12-3 or TRBV12-4 and J is TRBJ2-7; 11 bases are shared with TRBD2. CDR3 length: 16 amino acids. The V segment lost 2 bases and the J segment 2 bases; nucleotides outside the gene matches: 5. CDR3: CASSLLTSGTPYEQYF. As DNA, the CDR3 is TGTGCCAGCAGTTTATTGACTAGCGGGACCCCCTACGAGCAGTACTTC.